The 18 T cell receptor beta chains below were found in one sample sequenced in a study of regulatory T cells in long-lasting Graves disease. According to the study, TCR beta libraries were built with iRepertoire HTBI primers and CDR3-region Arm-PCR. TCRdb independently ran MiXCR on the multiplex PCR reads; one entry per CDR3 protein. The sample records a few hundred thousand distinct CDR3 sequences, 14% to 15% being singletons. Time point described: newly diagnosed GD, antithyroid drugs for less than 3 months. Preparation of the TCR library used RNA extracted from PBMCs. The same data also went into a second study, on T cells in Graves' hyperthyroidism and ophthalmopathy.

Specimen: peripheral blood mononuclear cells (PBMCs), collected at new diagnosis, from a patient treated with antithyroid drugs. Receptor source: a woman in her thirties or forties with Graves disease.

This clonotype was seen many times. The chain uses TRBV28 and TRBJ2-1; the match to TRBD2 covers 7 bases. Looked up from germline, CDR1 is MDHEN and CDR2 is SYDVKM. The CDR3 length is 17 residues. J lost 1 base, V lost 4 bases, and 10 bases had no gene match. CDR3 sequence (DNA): TGTGCCAGCAGTTCAGAAAGCCTAGCGGAGTCCTACAATGAGCAGTTCTTC. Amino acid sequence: CASSSESLAESYNEQFF.

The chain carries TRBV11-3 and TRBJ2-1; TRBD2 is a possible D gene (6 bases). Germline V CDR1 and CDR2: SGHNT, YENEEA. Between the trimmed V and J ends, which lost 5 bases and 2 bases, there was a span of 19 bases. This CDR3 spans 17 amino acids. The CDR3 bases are TGTGCCAGCAGCCATGTAGAGACGGACTACACCTACAATGAGCAGTTCTTC. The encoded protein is CASSHVETDYTYNEQFF.

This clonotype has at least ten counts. The CDR3: CASSPRGEGVGTEAFF. CDR3 coding DNA: TGTGCCAGCAGCCCCCGAGGTGAGGGGGTCGGCACTGAAGCTTTCTTT. The gene calls are TRBV3-1 and TRBJ1-1; a weak D match, TRBD1 (6 bases). This CDR3 region has 16 residues. Trimming took 4 bases from V and 4 from J, leaving 19 bases between them. Germline V CDR1 and CDR2: LGHDT, YNNKEL (reference sequence).

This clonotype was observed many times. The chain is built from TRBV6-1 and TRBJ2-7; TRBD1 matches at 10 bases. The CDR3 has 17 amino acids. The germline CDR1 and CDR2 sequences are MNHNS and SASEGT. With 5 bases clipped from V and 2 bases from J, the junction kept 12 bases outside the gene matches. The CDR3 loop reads CASSRNLPGQGTYEQYF. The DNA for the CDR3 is TGTGCCAGCAGTAGAAACCTCCCGGGACAGGGGACCTACGAGCAGTACTTC.

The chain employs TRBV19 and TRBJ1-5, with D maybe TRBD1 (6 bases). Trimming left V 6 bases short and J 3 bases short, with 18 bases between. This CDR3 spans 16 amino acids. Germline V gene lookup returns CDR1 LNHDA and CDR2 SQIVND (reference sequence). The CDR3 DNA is TGTGCCAGTAGAGGGGGTTCAGGGCTGTACAATCAGCCCCAGCATTTT. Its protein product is CASRGGSGLYNQPQHF.

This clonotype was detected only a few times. The CDR3, as DNA: TGTGCCAGCAGTTTATACACAGGGGGCGCGAACGAGCAGTACTTC. Residues: CASSLYTGGANEQYF. The chain has TRBV6-2 or TRBV6-3 and TRBJ2-7, with 9 bases matching TRBD1. In germline, CDR1 is MNHEY, CDR2 SVGEGT. The V gene end was trimmed by 4 bases and the J gene end by 5 bases; junction bases not matched to a gene: 9. This CDR3 contains 15 residues.

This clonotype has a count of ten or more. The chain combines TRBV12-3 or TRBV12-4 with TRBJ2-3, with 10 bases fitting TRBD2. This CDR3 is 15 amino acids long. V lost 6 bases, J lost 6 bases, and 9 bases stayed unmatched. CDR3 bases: TGTGCCAGCAGCTCCATTCTAGCGGGAGTTGATACGCAGTATTTT. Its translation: CASSSILAGVDTQYF.

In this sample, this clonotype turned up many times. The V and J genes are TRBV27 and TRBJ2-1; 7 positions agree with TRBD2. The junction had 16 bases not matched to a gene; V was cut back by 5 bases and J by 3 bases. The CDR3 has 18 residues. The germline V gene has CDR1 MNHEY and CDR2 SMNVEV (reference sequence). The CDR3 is CASSPIAWGRAIYNEQFF. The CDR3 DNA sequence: TGTGCCAGCAGTCCAATAGCGTGGGGGAGGGCTATCTACAATGAGCAGTTCTTC.

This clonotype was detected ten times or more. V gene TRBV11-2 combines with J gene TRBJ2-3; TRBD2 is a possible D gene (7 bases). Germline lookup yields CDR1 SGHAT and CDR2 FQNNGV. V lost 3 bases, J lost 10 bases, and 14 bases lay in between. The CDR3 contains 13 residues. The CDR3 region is CASSLTRGGAQYF. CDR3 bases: TGTGCCAGCAGCTTGACTAGGGGGGGTGCGCAGTATTTT.

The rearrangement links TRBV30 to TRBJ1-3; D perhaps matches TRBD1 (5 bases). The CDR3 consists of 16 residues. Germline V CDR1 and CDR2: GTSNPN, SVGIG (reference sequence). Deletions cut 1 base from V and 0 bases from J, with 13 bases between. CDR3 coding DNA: TGTGCCTGGAGTGGCCGACAGAGGTACTCTGGAAACACCATATATTTT. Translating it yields CAWSGRQRYSGNTIYF. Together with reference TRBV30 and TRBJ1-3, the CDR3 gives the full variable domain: SQTIHQWPATLVQPVGSPLSLECTVEGTSNPNLYWYRQAAGRGLQLLFYSVGIGQISSEVPQNLSASRPQDRQFILSSKKLLLSDSGFYLCAWSGRQRYSGNTIYFGEGSWLTVV.

CDR3 amino acids: CASSIITGFLAGDGTGANVLTF. For the CDR3, the DNA is TGTGCCAGTAGTATAATAACAGGGTTTCTAGCGGGAGACGGAACTGGGGCCAACGTCCTGACTTTC. The chain has TRBV19 and TRBJ2-6, with TRBD2 matching 10 bases. V was pared by 2 bases and J by 2 bases, with 18 bases of the junction left unmatched. Germline CDR1 and CDR2: LNHDA and SQIVND (reference sequence). The CDR3 totals 22 residues.

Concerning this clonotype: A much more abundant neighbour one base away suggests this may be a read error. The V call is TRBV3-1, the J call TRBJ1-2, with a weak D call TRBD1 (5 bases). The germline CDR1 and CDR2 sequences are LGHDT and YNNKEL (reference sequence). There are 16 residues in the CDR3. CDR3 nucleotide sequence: TGTGGCAGCAGCCAAGCCTGGGACGAGGCGGGATATGGCTACACCTTC. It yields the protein CGSSQAWDEAGYGYTF.

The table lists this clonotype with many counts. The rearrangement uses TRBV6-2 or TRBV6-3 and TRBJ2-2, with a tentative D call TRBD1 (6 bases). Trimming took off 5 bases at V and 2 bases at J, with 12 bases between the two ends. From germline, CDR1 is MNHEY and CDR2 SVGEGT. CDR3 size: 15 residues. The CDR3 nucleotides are TGTGCCAGCAGTCCCGGGACATTCAACACCGGGGAGCTGTTTTTT. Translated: CASSPGTFNTGELFF.

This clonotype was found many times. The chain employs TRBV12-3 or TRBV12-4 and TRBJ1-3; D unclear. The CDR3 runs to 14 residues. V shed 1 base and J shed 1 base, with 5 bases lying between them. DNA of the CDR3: TGTGCCAGCAGTTTAGTCTCGTCTGGAAACACCATATATTTT. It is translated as CASSLVSSGNTIYF.

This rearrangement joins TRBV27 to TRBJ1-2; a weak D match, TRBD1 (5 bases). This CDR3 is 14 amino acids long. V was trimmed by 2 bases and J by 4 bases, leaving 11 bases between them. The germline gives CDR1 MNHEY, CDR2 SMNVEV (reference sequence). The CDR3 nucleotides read TGTGCCAGCAGTTTACGGGGCCCAACCTATGGCTACACCTTC. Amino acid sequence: CASSLRGPTYGYTF.

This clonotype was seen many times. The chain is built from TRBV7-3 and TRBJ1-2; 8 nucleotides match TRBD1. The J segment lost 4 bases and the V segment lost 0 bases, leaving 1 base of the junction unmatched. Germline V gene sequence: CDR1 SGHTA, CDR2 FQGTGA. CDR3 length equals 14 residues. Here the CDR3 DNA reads TGTGCCAGCAGCTTAACAGGGACAGGCTATGGCTACACCTTC. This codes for CASSLTGTGYGYTF.

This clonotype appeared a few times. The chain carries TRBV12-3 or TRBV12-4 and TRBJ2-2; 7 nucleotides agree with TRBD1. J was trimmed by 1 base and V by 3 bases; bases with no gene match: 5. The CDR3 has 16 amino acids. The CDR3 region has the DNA TGTGCCAGCAGTTTGGGACAGCTACTGAACACCGGGGAGCTGTTTTTT. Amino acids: CASSLGQLLNTGELFF.

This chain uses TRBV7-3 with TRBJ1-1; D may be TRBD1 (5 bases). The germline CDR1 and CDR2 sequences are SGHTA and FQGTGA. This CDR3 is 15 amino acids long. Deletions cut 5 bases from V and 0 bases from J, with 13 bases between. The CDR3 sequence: CASSRDGPVNTEAFF. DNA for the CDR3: TGTGCCAGCAGCCGGGACGGACCTGTGAACACTGAAGCTTTCTTT.